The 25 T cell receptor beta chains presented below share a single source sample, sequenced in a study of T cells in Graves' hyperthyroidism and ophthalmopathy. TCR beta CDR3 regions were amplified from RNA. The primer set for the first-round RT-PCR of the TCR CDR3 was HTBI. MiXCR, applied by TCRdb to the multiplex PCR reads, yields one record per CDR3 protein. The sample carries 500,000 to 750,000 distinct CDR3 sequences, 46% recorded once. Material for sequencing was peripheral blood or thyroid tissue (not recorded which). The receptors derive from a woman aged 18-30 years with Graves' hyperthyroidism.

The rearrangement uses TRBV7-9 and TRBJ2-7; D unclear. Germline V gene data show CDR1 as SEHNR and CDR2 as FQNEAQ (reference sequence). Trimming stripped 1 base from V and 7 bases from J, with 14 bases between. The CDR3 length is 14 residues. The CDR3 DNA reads TGTGCCAGCAGCTTAGAAATGGCAGTCAATGAGCAGTACTTC. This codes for CASSLEMAVNEQYF. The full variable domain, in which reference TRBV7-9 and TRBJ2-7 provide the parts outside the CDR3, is DTGVSQNPRHKITKRGQNVTFRCDPISEHNRLYWYRQTLGQGPEFLTYFQNEAQLEKSRLLSDRFSAERPKGSFSTLEIQRTEQGDSAMYLCASSLEMAVNEQYFGPGTRLTVT.

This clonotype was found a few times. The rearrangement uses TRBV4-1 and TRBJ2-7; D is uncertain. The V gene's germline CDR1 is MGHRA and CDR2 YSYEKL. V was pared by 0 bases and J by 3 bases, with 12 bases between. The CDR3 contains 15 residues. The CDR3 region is CASSQEEASHYEQYF. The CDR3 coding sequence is TGCGCCAGCAGCCAAGAAGAGGCCAGCCACTACGAGCAGTACTTC.

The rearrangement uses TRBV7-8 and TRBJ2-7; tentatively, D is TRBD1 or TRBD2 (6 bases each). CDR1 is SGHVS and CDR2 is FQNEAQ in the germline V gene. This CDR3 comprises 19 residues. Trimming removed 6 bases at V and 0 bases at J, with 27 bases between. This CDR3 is CASSYSRLNYGGHSYEQYF. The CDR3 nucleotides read TGTGCCAGCAGTTACTCCCGCCTCAATTATGGGGGGCACTCCTACGAGCAGTACTTC.

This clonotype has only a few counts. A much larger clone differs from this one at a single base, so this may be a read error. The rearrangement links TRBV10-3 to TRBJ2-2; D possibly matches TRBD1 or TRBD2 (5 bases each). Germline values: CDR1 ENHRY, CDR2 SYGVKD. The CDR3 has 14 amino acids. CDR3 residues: CAITPQGVTGELLF. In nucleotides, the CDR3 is TGTGCCATCACCCCCCAAGGGGTTACCGGGGAGCTGCTTTTT.

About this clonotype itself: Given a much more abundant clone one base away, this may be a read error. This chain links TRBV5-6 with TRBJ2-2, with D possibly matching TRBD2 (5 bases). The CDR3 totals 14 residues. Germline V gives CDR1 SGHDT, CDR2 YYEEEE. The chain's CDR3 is CASSFVSRTGELLF. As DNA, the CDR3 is TGTGCCAGCAGCTTTGTTAGCAGGACCGGGGAGCTGCTTTTT.

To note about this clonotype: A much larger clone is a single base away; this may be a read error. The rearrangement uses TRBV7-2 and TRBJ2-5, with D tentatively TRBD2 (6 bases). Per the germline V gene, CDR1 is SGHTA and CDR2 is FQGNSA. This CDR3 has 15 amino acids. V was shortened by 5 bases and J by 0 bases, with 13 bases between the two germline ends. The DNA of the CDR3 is TGTGCCAGCAGCGGGGGAGGTACAAACCAAGAGACCCAGTACTTC. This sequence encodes CASSGGGTNQETQYF.

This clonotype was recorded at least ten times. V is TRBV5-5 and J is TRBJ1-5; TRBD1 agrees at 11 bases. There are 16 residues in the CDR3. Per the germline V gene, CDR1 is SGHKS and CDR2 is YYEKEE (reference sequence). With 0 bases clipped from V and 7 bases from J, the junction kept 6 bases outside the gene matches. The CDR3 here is CASSLGGTGGGQPQHF. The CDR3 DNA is TGTGCCAGCAGCTTGGGAGGGACAGGGGGTGGGCAGCCCCAGCATTTT.

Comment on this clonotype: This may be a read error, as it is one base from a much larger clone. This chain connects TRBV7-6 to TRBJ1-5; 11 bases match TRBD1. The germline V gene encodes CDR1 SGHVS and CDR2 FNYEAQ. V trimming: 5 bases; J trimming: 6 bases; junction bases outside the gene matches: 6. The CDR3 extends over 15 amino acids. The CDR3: CASSGGTGGVQPQHF. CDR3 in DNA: TGTGCCAGCAGCGGTGGGACAGGGGGAGTTCAGCCCCAGCATTTT. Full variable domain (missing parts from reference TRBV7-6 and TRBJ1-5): GAGVSQSPRYKVTKRGQDVALRCDPISGHVSLYWYRQALGQGPEFLTYFNYEAQQDKSGLPNDRFSAERPEGSISTLTIQRTEQRDSAMYRCASSGGTGGVQPQHFGDGTRLSIL.

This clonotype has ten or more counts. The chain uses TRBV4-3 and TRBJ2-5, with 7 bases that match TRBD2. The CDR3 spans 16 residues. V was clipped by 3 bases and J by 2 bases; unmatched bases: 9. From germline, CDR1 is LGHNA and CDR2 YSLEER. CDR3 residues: CASSQMASGQQETQYF. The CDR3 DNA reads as TGCGCCAGCAGCCAGATGGCTAGCGGACAACAAGAGACCCAGTACTTC.

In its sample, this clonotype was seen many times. The CDR3: CASSLARAGLGNQPQHF. In DNA, the CDR3 is TGTGCCAGCAGCTTAGCGCGAGCAGGGCTGGGCAATCAGCCCCAGCATTTT. The rearrangement links TRBV7-2 to TRBJ1-5; tentative D call: TRBD1 (5 bases). Germline V gene data show CDR1 as SGHTA and CDR2 as FQGNSA. The length of the CDR3 is 17 residues. Trimming stripped 0 bases from V and 2 bases from J, with 14 bases between.

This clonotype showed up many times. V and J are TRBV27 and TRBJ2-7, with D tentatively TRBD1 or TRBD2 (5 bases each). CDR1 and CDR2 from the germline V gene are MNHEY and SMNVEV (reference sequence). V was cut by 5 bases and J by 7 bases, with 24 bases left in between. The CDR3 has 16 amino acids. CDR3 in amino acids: CASSPLPTRGPWEQYF. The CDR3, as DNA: TGTGCCAGCAGTCCCCTACCGACGAGGGGACCGTGGGAGCAGTACTTC.

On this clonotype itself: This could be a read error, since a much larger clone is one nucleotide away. The CDR3 spells CASHYRSNTGAFF. The CDR3 bases are TGTGCCAGCCATTACAGATCGAACACTGGAGCTTTCTTT. The chain has TRBV2 and TRBJ1-1; no firm D call. The CDR3 extends over 13 amino acids. The germline V gene has CDR1 SNHLY and CDR2 FYNNEI.

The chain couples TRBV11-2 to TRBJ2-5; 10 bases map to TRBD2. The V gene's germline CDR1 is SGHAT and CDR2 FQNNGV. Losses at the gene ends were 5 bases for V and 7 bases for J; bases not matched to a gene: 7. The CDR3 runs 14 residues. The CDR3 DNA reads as TGTGCCAGCAGCCGAGGACTAGCGGAAGGGACCCAGTACTTC. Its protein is CASSRGLAEGTQYF.

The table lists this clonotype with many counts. Here the CDR3 DNA reads TGTGCCAGCAGCTTAGACCGGGACACTTTCTTT. Its protein is CASSLDRDTFF. This chain joins TRBV7-9 and TRBJ1-1; TRBD1 is a possible D gene (6 bases). The length of the CDR3 is 11 residues. Germline V gene lookup returns CDR1 SEHNR and CDR2 FQNEAQ (reference sequence). The V and J ends lost 1 base and 12 bases respectively, with 9 bases between them.

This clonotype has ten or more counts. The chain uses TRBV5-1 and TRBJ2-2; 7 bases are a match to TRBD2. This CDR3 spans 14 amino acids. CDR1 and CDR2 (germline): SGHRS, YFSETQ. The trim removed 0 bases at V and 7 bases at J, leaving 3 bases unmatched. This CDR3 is CASSLEAGSGELFF. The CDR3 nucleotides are TGCGCCAGCAGCTTGGAAGCGGGGAGCGGGGAGCTGTTTTTT.

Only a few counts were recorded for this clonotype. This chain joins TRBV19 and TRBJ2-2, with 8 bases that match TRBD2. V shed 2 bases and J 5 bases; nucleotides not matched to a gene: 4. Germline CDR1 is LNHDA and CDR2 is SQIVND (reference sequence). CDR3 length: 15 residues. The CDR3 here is CASSISGSRTGELFF. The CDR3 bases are TGTGCCAGTAGTATAAGCGGGAGCCGTACCGGGGAGCTGTTTTTT.

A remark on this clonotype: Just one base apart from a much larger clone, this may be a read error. CDR3 region: CASSYGMAPLHF. The CDR3, as DNA: TGTGCCAGCAGTTACGGGATGGCACCCCTCCACTTT. The chain joins TRBV6-5 to TRBJ1-6, with D uncertain. Germline V gene data show CDR1 as MNHEY and CDR2 as SVGAGI. This CDR3 spans 12 amino acids. The V end lost 2 bases, the J end lost 11 bases, and 7 bases lay between the germline ends.

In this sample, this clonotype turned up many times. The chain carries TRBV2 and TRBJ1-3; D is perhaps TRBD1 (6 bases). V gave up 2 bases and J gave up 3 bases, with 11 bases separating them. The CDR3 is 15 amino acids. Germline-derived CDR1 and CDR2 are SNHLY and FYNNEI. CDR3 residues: CASSERGGLGNTIYF. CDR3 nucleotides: TGTGCCAGCAGTGAACGCGGGGGGCTTGGAAACACCATATATTTT. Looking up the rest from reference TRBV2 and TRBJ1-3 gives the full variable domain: EPEVTQTPSHQVTQMGQEVILRCVPISNHLYFYWYRQILGQKVEFLVSFYNNEISEKSEIFDDQFSVERPDGSNFTLKIRSTKLEDSAMYFCASSERGGLGNTIYFGEGSWLTVV.

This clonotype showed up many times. CDR3 bases: TGTGCCAGCAGCGGGTGGGTGGCCACTGAAGCTTTCTTT. Its protein is CASSGWVATEAFF. The chain employs TRBV7-2 and TRBJ1-1, with no clear D. V gave up 5 bases and J gave up 4 bases, with 11 bases separating them. CDR1 SGHTA and CDR2 FQGNSA come from the germline V gene. This CDR3 contains 13 residues. The full variable domain, in which reference TRBV7-2 and TRBJ1-1 provide the parts outside the CDR3, is GAGVSQSPSNKVTEKGKDVELRCDPISGHTALYWYRQSLGQGLEFLIYFQGNSAPDKSGLPSDRFSAERTGGSVSTLTIQRTQQEDSAVYLCASSGWVATEAFFGQGTRLTVV.

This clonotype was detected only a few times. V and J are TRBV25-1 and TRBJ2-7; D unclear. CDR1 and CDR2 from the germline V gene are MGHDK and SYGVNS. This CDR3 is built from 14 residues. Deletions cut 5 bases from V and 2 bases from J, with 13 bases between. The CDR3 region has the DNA TGTGCCAGCAGTACGGACCCTTCCCCCTACGAGCAGTACTTC. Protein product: CASSTDPSPYEQYF.

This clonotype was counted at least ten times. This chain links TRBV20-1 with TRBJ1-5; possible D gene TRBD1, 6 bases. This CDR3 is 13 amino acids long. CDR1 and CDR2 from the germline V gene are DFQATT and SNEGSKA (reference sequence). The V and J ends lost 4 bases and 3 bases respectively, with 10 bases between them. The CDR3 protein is CSAKDSFNQPQHF. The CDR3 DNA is TGCAGTGCTAAGGACAGCTTCAATCAGCCCCAGCATTTT.

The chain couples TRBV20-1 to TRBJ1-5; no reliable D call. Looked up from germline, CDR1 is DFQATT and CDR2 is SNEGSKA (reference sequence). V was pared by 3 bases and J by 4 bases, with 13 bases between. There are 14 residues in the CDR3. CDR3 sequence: CSASELMGNQPQHF. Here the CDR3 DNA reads TGCAGTGCTAGCGAATTGATGGGGAATCAGCCCCAGCATTTT.

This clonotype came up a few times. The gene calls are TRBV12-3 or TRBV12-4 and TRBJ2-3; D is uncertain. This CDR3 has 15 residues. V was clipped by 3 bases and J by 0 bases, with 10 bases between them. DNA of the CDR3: TGTGCCAGCAGTTTCAGGATGGGCAGCACAGATACGCAGTATTTT. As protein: CASSFRMGSTDTQYF.

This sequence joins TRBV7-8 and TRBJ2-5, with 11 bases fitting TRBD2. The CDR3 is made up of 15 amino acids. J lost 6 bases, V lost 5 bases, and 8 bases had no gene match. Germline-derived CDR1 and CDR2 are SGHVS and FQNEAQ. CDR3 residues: CASSISTSGAQTQYF. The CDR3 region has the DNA TGTGCCAGCAGCATATCGACTAGCGGGGCTCAGACCCAGTACTTC.

This CDR3 is CASSVGQGRELFF. The CDR3 coding sequence is TGTGCCAGCAGCGTAGGACAGGGGAGGGAGCTGTTTTTT. The V call is TRBV9, the J call TRBJ2-2; TRBD1 aligns across 8 bases. Trimming removed 0 bases from V and 9 bases from J; junction bases left unmatched: 1. This CDR3 contains 13 residues. Germline lookup yields CDR1 SGDLS and CDR2 YYNGEE.